These 7 T cell receptor beta chains came from one sample sequenced in a study of T cell responses to AZD1222 COVID-19 vaccine (dated by TCRdb to the early 2020s). The time point label on this specimen signifies: baseline before first vaccination. The receptor library was made with the immunoSEQ multiplex PCR assay. This immuneACCESS table, as held by TCRdb, lists in-frame sequences with V and J called but not all clones. Of the missing ones, under half trace to an unresolved V gene in checked studies; the others have no known cause. The sample data list about 170,000 clones, and around 90% of these were observed just once. Clones ranked in the top ten supply over 1.5% of the sample. The sample consisted of peripheral blood, taken on day 0 of AZD1222 vaccination. The receptors were gathered from an adult in good health.

The gene calls are TRBV10-3 and TRBJ2-1; no reliable D call. The CDR3 loop spans 11 amino acids. The V end was cut by 4 bases, the J end by 5 bases, with 3 bases between. The V gene's germline CDR1 is ENHRY and CDR2 SYGVKD. The CDR3 DNA is TGTGCCATCAGTGGACACAATGAGCAGTTCTTC. Translated, it gives CAISGHNEQFF.

This chain joins TRBV30 and TRBJ1-5, with D uncertain. Trimming pared 0 bases from V and 6 bases from J, leaving 18 bases between. Looked up from germline, CDR1 is GTSNPN and CDR2 is SVGIG (reference sequence). The CDR3 length is 16 residues. The DNA for the CDR3 is TGTGCCTGGAGTGTACCCTCGGCCAAAAGAGGTCAGCCCCAGCATTTT. This translates into CAWSVPSAKRGQPQHF.

The genes are TRBV3-1 (or the pseudogene TRBV3-2) and TRBJ2-2, with D hard to call. Between the trimmed V and J ends, which lost 3 bases and 4 bases, there was a span of 0 bases. The length of the CDR3 is 11 residues. CDR1 and CDR2 (germline): LGHDT, YNNKEL (reference sequence). CDR3 region: CASSHTGELFF. The CDR3 nucleotides read TGTGCCAGCAGCCACACCGGGGAGCTGTTTTTT.

The count of this clone is one. The V and J genes are TRBV7-9 and TRBJ1-3, with 10 bases matching TRBD1. The CDR3 has 17 residues. The V gene end was trimmed by 5 bases and the J gene end by 0 bases; junction bases not matched to a gene: 7. CDR1 SEHNR and CDR2 FQNEAQ come from the germline V gene (reference sequence). CDR3 protein: CASSPSTGGASGNTIYF. The CDR3 nucleotides are TGTGCCAGCAGCCCCTCGACAGGGGGCGCCTCTGGAAACACCATATATTTT. The full variable domain, with the rest looked up from reference TRBV7-9 and TRBJ1-3, is DTGVSQNPRHKITKRGQNVTFRCDPISEHNRLYWYRQTLGQGPEFLTYFQNEAQLEKSRLLSDRFSAERPKGSFSTLEIQRTEQGDSAMYLCASSPSTGGASGNTIYFGEGSWLTVV.

The chain has TRBV7-8 and TRBJ2-7, with 7 bases fitting TRBD1. The CDR3 loop spans 13 amino acids. Germline V gives CDR1 SGHVS, CDR2 FQNEAQ. The J segment lost 4 bases and the V segment lost 4 bases, leaving 4 bases of the junction unmatched. The CDR3, as DNA: TGTGCCAGCAGCTCAATACAGGGGTACGAGCAGTACTTC. Protein sequence: CASSSIQGYEQYF.

This sequence joins TRBV7-9 and TRBJ2-5, with D maybe TRBD2 (6 bases). Germline CDR1 and CDR2: SEHNR and FQNEAQ (reference sequence). There are 14 residues in the CDR3. V gave up 5 bases and J gave up 0 bases, with 10 bases separating them. CDR3 DNA sequence: TGTGCCAGCAGCCCGGGACTTTACCAAGAGACCCAGTACTTC. This gives the protein CASSPGLYQETQYF.

The rearrangement joins TRBV27 to TRBJ1-5, with 7 bases fitting TRBD1. The CDR3 has 15 residues. Germline-derived CDR1 and CDR2 are MNHEY and SMNVEV (reference sequence). The ends lost 4 bases at V and 3 bases at J; junction bases unmatched: 6. This chain's CDR3 is CASSSKGAPNQPQHF. The CDR3 DNA sequence: TGTGCCAGCAGTTCCAAGGGGGCCCCCAATCAGCCCCAGCATTTT.